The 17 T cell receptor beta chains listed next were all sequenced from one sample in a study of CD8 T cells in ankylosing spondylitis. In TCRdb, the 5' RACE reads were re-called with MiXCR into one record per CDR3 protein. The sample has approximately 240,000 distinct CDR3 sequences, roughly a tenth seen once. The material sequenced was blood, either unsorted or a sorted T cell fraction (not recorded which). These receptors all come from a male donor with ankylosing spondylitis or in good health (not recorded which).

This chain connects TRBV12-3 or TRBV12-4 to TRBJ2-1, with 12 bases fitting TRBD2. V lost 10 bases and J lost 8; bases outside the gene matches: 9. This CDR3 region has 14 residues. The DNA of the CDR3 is TGTGCCACCGCGACTAGCGGGAGTTACCATGAGCAGTTCTTC. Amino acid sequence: CATATSGSYHEQFF.

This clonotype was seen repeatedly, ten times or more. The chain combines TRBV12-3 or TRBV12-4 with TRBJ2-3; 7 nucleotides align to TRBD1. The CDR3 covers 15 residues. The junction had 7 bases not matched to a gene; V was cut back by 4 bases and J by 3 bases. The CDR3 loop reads CASSSGTVRTDTQYF. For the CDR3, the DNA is TGTGCCAGCAGTTCCGGGACAGTGAGGACAGATACGCAGTATTTT.

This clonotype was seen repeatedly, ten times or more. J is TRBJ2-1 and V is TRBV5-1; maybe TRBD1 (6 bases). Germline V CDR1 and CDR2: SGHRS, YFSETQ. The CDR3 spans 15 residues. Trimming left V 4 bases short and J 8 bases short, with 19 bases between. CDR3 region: CASSPGHHTAHEQFF. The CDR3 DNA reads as TGCGCCAGCAGCCCGGGACACCACACCGCCCATGAGCAGTTCTTC.

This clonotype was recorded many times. The CDR3 DNA reads as TGCAGTGCCACCCTTCCCGGGTGGGAGACCCAGTACTTC. It translates to CSATLPGWETQYF. The chain joins TRBV20-1 to TRBJ2-5; no firm D call. V was shortened by 6 bases and J by 5 bases, with 16 bases between the two germline ends. The CDR3 length is 13 residues. Germline V gene lookup returns CDR1 DFQATT and CDR2 SNEGSKA (reference sequence).

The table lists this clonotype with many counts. This chain's CDR3 is CASSSRDSSYEQYF. CDR3 nucleotides: TGTGCCAGCAGCTCTCGGGACAGCTCCTACGAGCAGTACTTC. The genes are TRBV7-8 and TRBJ2-7; 7 nucleotides line up with TRBD1. V lost 4 bases and J lost 0; bases outside the gene matches: 3. The CDR3 loop spans 14 amino acids. Germline-derived CDR1 and CDR2 are SGHVS and FQNEAQ.

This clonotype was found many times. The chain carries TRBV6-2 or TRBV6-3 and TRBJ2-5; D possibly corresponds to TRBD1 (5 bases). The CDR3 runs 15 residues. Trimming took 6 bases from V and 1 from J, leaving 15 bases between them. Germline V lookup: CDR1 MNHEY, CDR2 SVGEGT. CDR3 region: CASRPDRQSQETQYF. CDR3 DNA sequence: TGTGCCAGCAGACCCGACCGACAGTCCCAAGAGACCCAGTACTTC.

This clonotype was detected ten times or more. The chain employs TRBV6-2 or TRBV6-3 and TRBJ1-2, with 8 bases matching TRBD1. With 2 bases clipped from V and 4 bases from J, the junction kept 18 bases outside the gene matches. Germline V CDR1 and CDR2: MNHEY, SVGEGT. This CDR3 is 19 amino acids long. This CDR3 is CASSYPTWTGSSPFYGYTF. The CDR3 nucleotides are TGTGCCAGCAGTTACCCCACTTGGACAGGGAGCTCGCCCTTCTATGGCTACACCTTC.

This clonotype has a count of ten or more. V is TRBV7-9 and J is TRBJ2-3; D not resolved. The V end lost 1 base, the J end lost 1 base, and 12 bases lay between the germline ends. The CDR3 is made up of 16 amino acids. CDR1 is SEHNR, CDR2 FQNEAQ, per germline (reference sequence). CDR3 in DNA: TGTGCCAGCAGCTTAGGACCTTTGGATCGCACAGATACGCAGTATTTT. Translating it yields CASSLGPLDRTDTQYF.

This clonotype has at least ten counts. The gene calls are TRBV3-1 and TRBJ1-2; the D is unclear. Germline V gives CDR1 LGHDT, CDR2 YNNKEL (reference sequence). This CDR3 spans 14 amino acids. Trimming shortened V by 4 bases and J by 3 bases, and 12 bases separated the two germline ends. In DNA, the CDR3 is TGTGCCAGCAGCCCAGCTTGGCTGGACTATGGCTACACCTTC. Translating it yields CASSPAWLDYGYTF.

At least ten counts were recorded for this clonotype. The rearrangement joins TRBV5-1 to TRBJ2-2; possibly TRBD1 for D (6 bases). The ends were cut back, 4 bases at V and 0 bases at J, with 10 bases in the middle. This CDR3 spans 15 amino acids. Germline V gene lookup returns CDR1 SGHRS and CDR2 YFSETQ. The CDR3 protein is CASSDGTSNTGELFF. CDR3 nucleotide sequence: TGCGCCAGCAGCGACGGGACATCGAACACCGGGGAGCTGTTTTTT.

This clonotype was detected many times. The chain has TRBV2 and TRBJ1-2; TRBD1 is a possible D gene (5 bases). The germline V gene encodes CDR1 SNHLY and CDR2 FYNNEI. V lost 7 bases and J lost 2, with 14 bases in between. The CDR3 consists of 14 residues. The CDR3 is CASTKGTENYGYTF. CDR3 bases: TGTGCCAGCACCAAGGGGACGGAAAACTATGGCTACACCTTC.

The CDR3 protein is CSAPRGRDYGYTF. CDR3 nucleotide sequence: TGCAGTGCCCCTCGGGGTCGAGACTATGGCTACACCTTC. J is TRBJ1-2 and V is TRBV20-1; D is undetermined. Germline lookup yields CDR1 DFQATT and CDR2 SNEGSKA (reference sequence). V lost 6 bases, J lost 3 bases, and 14 bases lay in between. There are 13 residues in the CDR3.

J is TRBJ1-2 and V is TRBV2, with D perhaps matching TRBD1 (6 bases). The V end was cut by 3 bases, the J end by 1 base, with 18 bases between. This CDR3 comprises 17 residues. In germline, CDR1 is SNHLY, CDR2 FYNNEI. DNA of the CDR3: TGTGCCAGCAGTGACCTCCGGGACACCAACCTTAACTATGGCTACACCTTC. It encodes CASSDLRDTNLNYGYTF.

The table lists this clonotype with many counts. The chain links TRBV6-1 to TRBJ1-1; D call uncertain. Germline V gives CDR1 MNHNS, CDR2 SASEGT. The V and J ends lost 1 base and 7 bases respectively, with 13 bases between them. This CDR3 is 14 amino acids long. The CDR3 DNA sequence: TGTGCCAGCAGTGAAGATTACAGCGCCCATGAAGCTTTCTTT. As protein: CASSEDYSAHEAFF.

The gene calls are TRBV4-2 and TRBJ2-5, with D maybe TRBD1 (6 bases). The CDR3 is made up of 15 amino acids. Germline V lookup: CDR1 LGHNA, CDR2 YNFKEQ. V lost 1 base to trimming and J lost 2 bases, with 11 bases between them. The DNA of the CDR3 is TGTGCCAGCAGCCAAGTAGCAGGACAGCAAGAGACCCAGTACTTC. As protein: CASSQVAGQQETQYF.

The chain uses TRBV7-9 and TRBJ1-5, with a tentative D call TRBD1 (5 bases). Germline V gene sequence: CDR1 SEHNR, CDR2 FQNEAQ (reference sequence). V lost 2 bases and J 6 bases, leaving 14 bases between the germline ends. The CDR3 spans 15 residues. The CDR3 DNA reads TGTGCCAGCAGCTTACGGCGCAGGGTTGGTCAGCCCCAGCATTTT. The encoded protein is CASSLRRRVGQPQHF.

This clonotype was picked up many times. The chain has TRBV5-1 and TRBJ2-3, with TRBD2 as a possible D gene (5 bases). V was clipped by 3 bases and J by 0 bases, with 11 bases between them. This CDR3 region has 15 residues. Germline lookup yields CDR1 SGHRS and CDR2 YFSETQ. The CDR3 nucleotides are TGCGCCAGCAGCTCGTCTTCGGGGAGCACAGATACGCAGTATTTT. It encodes CASSSSSGSTDTQYF.